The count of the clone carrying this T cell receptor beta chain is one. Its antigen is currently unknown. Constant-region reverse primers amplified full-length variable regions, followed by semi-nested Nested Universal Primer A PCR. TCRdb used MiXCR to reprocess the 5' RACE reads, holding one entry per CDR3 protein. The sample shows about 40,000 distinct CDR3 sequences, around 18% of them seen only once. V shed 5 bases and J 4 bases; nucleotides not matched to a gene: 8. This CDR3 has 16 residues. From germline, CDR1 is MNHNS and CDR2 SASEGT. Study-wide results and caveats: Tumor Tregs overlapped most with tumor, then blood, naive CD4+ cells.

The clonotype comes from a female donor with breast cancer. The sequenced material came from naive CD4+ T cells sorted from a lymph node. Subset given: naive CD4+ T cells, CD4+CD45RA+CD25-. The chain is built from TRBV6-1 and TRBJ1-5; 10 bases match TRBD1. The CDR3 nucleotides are TGTGCCAGCAGTAGACAGGGGGCGTTGGGGAATCAGCCCCAGCATTTT. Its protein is CASSRQGALGNQPQHF.